The next 4 T cell receptor beta chains were all read from a single sample in a study of blood T cell repertoires in COVID-19. Using immunoSEQ multiplex PCR, the repertoire was profiled, and TCRdb retains in-frame clones only, with some absent. The sample consists of 220,000 or so clones, around four fifths of them appearing once. The sample consisted of peripheral blood. Every receptor here comes from a woman older than 75 with COVID-19, enrolled during active disease.

This clone showed up just once. This rearrangement joins TRBV16 to TRBJ1-5; 9 bases are a match to TRBD1. Trimming cost V 5 bases and J 2 bases; bases outside gene matches: 10. The germline V gene encodes CDR1 KGHSY and CDR2 FQNENV. There are 17 residues in the CDR3. This chain's CDR3 is CASSLAGQGYGNQPQHF. The CDR3 DNA reads as TGTGCCAGCAGCTTAGCTGGACAGGGGTATGGCAATCAGCCCCAGCATTTT. Full variable domain (missing parts from reference TRBV16 and TRBJ1-5): GEEVAQTPKHLVRGEGQKAKLYCAPIKGHSYVFWYQQVLKNEFKFLISFQNENVFDETGMPKERFSAKCLPNSPCSLEIQATKLEDSAVYFCASSLAGQGYGNQPQHFGDGTRLSIL.

This sequence joins TRBV18 and TRBJ1-4; 7 nucleotides line up with TRBD1. From germline, CDR1 is KGHSH and CDR2 LQKENI. J lost 3 bases, V lost 5 bases, and 15 bases had no gene match. The CDR3 is made up of 18 amino acids. The CDR3 loop reads CASSFDRQGFGSNEKLFF. DNA of the CDR3: TGTGCCAGCTCATTCGATCGACAGGGTTTTGGTTCTAATGAAAAACTGTTTTTT.

V usage is TRBV24-1 and J usage is TRBJ1-5; TRBD1 aligns across 10 bases. Per germline, CDR1 KGHDR and CDR2 SFDVKD. Trimming at V came to 4 bases and at J to 5 bases, leaving 13 bases not matched to a gene. This CDR3 comprises 18 residues. CDR3 amino acids: CATSDSSRGQGLDQPQHF. DNA of the CDR3: TGTGCCACCAGTGACTCCTCCCGGGGACAGGGGTTGGATCAGCCCCAGCATTTT.

The chain couples TRBV9 to TRBJ2-7; 12 bases are a match to TRBD2. This CDR3 region has 16 residues. CDR1 is SGDLS, CDR2 YYNGEE, per germline. The trim removed 4 bases at V and 4 bases at J, leaving 9 bases unmatched. This CDR3 is CASSPGLAGNSYEQYF. The DNA for the CDR3 is TGTGCCAGCAGCCCCGGACTAGCGGGGAACTCGTACGAGCAGTACTTC.